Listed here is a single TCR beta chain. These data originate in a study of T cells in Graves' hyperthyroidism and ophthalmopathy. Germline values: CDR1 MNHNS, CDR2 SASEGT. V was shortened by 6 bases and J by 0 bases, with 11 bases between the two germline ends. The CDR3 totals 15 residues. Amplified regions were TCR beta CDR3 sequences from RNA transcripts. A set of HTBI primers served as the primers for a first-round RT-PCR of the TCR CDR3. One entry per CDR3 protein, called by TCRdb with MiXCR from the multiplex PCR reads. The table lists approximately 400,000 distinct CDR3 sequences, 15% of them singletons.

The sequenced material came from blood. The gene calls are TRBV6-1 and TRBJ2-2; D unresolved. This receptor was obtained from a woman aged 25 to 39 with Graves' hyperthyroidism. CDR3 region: CASRMQPANTGELFF. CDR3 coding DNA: TGTGCCAGCAGGATGCAACCCGCGAACACCGGGGAGCTGTTTTTT.